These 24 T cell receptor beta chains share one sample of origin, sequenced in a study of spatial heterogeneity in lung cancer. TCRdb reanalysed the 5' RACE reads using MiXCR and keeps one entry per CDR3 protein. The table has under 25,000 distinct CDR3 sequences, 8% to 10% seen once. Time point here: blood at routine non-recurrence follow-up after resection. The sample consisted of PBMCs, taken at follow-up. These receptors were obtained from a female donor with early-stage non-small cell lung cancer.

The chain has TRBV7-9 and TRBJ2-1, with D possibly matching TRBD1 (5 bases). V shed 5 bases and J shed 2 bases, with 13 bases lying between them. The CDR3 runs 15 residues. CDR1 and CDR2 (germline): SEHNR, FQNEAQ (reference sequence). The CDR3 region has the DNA TGTGCCAGCAGCACGGTGACAGACCCCTACAATGAGCAGTTCTTC. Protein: CASSTVTDPYNEQFF. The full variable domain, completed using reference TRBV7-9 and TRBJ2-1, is DTGVSQNPRHKITKRGQNVTFRCDPISEHNRLYWYRQTLGQGPEFLTYFQNEAQLEKSRLLSDRFSAERPKGSFSTLEIQRTEQGDSAMYLCASSTVTDPYNEQFFGPGTRLTVL.

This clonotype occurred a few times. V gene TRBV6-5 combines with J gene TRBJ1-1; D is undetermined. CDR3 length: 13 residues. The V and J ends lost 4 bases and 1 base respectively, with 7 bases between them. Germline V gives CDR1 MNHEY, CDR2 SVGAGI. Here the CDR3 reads CASSFWENTEAFF. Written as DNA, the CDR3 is TGTGCCAGCAGTTTTTGGGAGAACACTGAAGCTTTCTTT.

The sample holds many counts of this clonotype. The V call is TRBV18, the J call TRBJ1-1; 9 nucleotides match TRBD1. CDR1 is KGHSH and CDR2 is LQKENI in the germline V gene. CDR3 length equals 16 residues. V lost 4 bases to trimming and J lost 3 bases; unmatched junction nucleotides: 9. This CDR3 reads CASSQSRDRVDTEAFF. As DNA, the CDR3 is TGTGCCAGCTCACAGTCCCGGGACAGGGTCGACACTGAAGCTTTCTTT.

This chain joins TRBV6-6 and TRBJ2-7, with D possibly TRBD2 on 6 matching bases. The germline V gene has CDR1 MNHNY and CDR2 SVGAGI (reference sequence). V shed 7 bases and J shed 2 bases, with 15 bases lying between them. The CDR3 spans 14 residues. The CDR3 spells CASIPGAGTYEQYF. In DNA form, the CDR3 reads TGTGCCAGCATCCCGGGAGCCGGGACCTACGAGCAGTACTTC.

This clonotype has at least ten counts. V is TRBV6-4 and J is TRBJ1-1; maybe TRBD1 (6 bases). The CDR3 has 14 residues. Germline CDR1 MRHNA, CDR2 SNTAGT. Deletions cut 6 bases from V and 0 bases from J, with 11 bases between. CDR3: CASSGGPVNTEAFF. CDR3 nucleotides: TGTGCCAGCAGCGGGGGGCCGGTGAACACTGAAGCTTTCTTT.

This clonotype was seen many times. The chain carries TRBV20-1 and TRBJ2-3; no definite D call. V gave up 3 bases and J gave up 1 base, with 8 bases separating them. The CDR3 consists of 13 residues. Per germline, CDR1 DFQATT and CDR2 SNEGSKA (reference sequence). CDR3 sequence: CSASPTGTDTQYF. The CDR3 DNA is TGCAGTGCTAGTCCCACAGGCACAGATACGCAGTATTTT.

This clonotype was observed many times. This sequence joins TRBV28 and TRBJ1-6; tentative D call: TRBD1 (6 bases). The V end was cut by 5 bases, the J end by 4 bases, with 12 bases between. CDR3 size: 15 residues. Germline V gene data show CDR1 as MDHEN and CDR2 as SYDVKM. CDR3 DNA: TGTGCCAGCAGTACCTACAGGGAGTATAATTCACCCCTCCACTTT. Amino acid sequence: CASSTYREYNSPLHF.

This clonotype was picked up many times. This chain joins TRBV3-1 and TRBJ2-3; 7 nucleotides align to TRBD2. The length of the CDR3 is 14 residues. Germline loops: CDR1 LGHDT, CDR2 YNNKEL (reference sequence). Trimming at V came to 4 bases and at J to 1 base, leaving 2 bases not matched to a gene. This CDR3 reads CASSPRGGTDTQYF. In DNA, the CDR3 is TGTGCCAGCAGCCCCCGGGGGGGCACAGATACGCAGTATTTT.

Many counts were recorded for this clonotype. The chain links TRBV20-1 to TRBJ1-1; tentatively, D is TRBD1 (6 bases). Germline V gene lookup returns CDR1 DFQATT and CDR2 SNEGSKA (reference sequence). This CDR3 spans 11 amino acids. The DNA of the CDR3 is TGCATTCGCAGGGGCGCGGCTGAAGCTTTCTTT. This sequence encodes CIRRGAAEAFF.

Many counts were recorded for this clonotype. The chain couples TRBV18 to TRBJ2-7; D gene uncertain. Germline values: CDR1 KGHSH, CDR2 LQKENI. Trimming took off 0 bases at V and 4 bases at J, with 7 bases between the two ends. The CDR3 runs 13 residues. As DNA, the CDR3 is TGTGCCAGCTCACCACCGGGCGGATACGAGCAGTACTTC. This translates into CASSPPGGYEQYF.

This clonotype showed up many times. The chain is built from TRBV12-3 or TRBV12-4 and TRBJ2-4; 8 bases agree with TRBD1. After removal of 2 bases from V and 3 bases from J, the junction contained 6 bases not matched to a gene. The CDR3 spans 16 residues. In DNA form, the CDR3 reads TGTGCCAGCAGTTTAACAGCAGGGGGCGTCAAAAACATTCAGTACTTC. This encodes CASSLTAGGVKNIQYF.

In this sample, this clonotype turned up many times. The chain's CDR3 is CAISSGTGKETQYF. CDR3 nucleotides: TGTGCCATCAGTTCCGGGACAGGGAAAGAGACCCAGTACTTC. V is TRBV10-3 and J is TRBJ2-5; 9 positions agree with TRBD1. CDR1 and CDR2 (germline): ENHRY, SYGVKD. The V segment lost 5 bases and the J segment 3 bases; nucleotides outside the gene matches: 4. The length of the CDR3 is 14 residues.

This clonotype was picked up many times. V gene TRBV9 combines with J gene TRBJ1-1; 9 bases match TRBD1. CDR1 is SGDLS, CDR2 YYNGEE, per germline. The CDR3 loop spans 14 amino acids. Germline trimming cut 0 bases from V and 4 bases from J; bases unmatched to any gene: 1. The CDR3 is CASSVGQGGTEAFF. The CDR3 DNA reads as TGTGCCAGCAGCGTAGGACAGGGGGGCACTGAAGCTTTCTTT.

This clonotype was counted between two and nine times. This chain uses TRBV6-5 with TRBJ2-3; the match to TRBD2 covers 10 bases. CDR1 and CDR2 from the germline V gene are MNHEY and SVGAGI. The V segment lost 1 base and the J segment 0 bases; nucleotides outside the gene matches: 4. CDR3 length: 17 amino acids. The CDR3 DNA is TGTGCCAGCAGTTACTGGTCTAGCGGGAGAAGCACAGATACGCAGTATTTT. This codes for CASSYWSSGRSTDTQYF.

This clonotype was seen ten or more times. The CDR3 coding sequence is TGCGCCAGCAGCCCAGTTTTCGGCGGGAGCGGCCGAGAGACCCAGTACTTC. It encodes CASSPVFGGSGRETQYF. The rearrangement joins TRBV4-1 to TRBJ2-5; TRBD2 matches 7 bases. Looked up from germline, CDR1 is MGHRA and CDR2 is YSYEKL. Trimming took 4 bases from V and 4 from J; bases not matched to a gene: 15. This CDR3 is 17 amino acids long.

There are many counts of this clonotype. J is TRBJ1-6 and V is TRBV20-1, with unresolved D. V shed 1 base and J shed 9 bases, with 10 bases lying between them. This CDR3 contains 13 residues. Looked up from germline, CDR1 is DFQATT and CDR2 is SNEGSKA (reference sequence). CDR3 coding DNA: TGCAGTGCTAGAGTTAGGATAGGTTCACCCCTCCACTTT. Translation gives CSARVRIGSPLHF.

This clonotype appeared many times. CDR3 sequence reads: CATRLSPNDSPLHF. The CDR3 coding sequence is TGTGCCACCCGCCTAAGCCCAAACGATTCACCCCTCCACTTT. This chain uses TRBV10-3 with TRBJ1-6; D remains unclear. From germline, CDR1 is ENHRY and CDR2 SYGVKD. The V end lost 10 bases, the J end lost 8 bases, and 18 bases lay between the germline ends. This CDR3 comprises 14 residues.

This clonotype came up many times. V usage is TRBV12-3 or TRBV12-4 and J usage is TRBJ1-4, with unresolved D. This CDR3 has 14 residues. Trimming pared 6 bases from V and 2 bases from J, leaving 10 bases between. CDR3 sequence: CASRTRSTNEKLFF. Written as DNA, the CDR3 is TGTGCCAGCAGGACACGATCCACTAATGAAAAACTGTTTTTT.

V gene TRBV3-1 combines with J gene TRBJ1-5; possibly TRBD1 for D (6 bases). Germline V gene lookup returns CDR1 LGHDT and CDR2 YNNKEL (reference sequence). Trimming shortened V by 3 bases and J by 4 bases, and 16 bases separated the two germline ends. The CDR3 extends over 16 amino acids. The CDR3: CASSQAGQQVNQPQHF. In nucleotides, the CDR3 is TGTGCCAGCAGCCAGGCCGGACAGCAGGTAAATCAGCCCCAGCATTTT.

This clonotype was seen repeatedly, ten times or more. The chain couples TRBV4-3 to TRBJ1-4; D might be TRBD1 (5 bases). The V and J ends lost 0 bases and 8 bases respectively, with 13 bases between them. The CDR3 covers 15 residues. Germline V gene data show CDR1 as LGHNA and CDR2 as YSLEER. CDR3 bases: TGCGCCAGCAGCCAAGATGGGCAGGGAGGCGAAAAACTGTTTTTT. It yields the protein CASSQDGQGGEKLFF.

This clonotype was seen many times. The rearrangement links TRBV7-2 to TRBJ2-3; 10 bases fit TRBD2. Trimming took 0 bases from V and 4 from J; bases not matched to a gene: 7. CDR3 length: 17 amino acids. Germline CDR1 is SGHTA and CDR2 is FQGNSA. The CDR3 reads CASSLAWSGGAADTQYF. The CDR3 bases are TGTGCCAGCAGCTTAGCGTGGAGCGGGGGGGCCGCAGATACGCAGTATTTT.

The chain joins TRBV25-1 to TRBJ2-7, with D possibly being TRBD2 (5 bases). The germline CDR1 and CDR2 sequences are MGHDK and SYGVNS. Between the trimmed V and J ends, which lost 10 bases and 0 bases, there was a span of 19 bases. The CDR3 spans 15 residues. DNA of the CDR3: TGTGCCACCACAACCGGGATACAAAGCTCCTACGAGCAGTACTTC. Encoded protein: CATTTGIQSSYEQYF.

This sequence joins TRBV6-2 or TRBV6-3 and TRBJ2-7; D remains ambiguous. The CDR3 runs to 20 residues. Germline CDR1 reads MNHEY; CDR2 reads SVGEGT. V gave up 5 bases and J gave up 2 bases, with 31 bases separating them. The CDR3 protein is CASSPRVGTAMGYKPYEQYF. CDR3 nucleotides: TGTGCCAGCAGTCCACGTGTGGGCACCGCGATGGGGTACAAACCCTACGAGCAGTACTTC.

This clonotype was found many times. CDR3 in DNA: TGTGCCAGCAGCCGTGGACTCCCCGGAGGCGATGAGCAGTTCTTC. This encodes CASSRGLPGGDEQFF. The V call is TRBV7-2, the J call TRBJ2-1; a possible D gene is TRBD2 (5 bases). The CDR3 runs 15 residues. Germline CDR1 SGHTA, CDR2 FQGNSA. The V end was cut by 5 bases, the J end by 8 bases, with 19 bases between.